What follows are 10 T cell receptor beta chains derived from one specimen sequenced in a study of cytomegalovirus exposure and HLA in healthy donors. Primers: 60 Vbeta forward and 13 Jbeta reverse. Data came from immunoSEQ multiplex PCR; TCRdb stores just in-frame clones and leaves some out. The sample lists about 170,000 clones, 70% to 80% occurring once. Sequenced sample: PBMCs. These receptors were obtained from a female donor in good health and CMV-seronegative.

This chain links TRBV5-4 with TRBJ2-3, with 9 bases matching TRBD1. J gave up 9 bases and V 4 bases, and 12 bases lay outside the gene matches. CDR3 size: 15 residues. The germline V gene encodes CDR1 SGHNT and CDR2 YYREEE (reference sequence). In DNA, the CDR3 is TGTGCCAGCAGCCTCCCCCGGGACAGGGTTACCACGCAGTATTTT. It yields the protein CASSLPRDRVTTQYF.

This clone was seen a few times. This chain joins TRBV6-1 and TRBJ2-3; possibly TRBD1 for D (6 bases). Germline V lookup: CDR1 MNHNS, CDR2 SASEGT. CDR3 length: 14 amino acids. Between the trimmed V and J ends, which lost 6 bases and 4 bases, there was a span of 14 bases. For the CDR3, the DNA is TGTGCCAGCAGCGAGGGACACGGTCCAGATACGCAGTATTTT. As protein: CASSEGHGPDTQYF.

The chain joins TRBV9 to TRBJ2-7; no clear D gene. The CDR3 spans 11 residues. Trimming removed 3 bases from V and 4 bases from J, with 5 bases in between. Germline lookup yields CDR1 SGDLS and CDR2 YYNGEE. As DNA, the CDR3 is TGTGCCAGCAGCGATCAATACGAGCAGTACTTC. Translated, it gives CASSDQYEQYF.

V is TRBV29-1 and J is TRBJ2-7; 10 nucleotides agree with TRBD1. This CDR3 region has 15 residues. V was clipped by 4 bases and J by 3 bases; unmatched bases: 9. Germline V gene data show CDR1 as SQVTM and CDR2 as ANQGSEA. In DNA form, the CDR3 reads TGCAGCGTTGCCCGAGGACAGGGGGGGGTCTACGAGCAGTACTTC. Translated, it gives CSVARGQGGVYEQYF.

V and J are TRBV7-2 and TRBJ1-3; D not certain. Trimming shortened V by 0 bases and J by 4 bases, and 4 bases separated the two germline ends. Germline V gives CDR1 SGHTA, CDR2 FQGNSA. The CDR3 is 13 amino acids. The CDR3 here is CASSLARGNTIYF. Written as DNA, the CDR3 is TGTGCCAGCAGCTTAGCGCGGGGAAACACCATATATTTT.

The V call is TRBV6-5, the J call TRBJ2-5; 8 bases are shared with TRBD2. Trimming removed 5 bases from V and 7 bases from J; junction bases left unmatched: 9. The CDR3 has 14 amino acids. CDR1 is MNHEY and CDR2 is SVGAGI in the germline V gene. The CDR3 DNA follows: TGTGCCAGCAGTCTTAGCGGGGTCCCTGGGACCCAGTACTTC. Its protein is CASSLSGVPGTQYF.

With respect to this clone: Compared with germline, one end of the junction differs, possibly owing to a read error. The chain is built from TRBV19 and TRBJ2-6, with D perhaps matching TRBD1 (7 bases). Looked up from germline, CDR1 is LNHDA and CDR2 is SQIVND (reference sequence). CDR3 length: 16 residues. CDR3 protein: CASSIRRGRGANGLTF. As DNA, the CDR3 is TGTGCCAGTAGTATTAGAAGAGGCAGGGGGGCCAACGGCCTGACTTTC.

This clone occurred a few times. The chain uses TRBV2 and TRBJ2-5, with D hard to call. The CDR3 has 14 residues. Trimming stripped 6 bases from V and 0 bases from J, with 11 bases between. Looked up from germline, CDR1 is SNHLY and CDR2 is FYNNEI. The CDR3 spells CASRATWYQETQYF. CDR3 sequence (DNA): TGTGCCAGCAGGGCCACATGGTACCAAGAGACCCAGTACTTC.

The chain has TRBV27 and TRBJ2-1, with TRBD1 matching 9 bases. The CDR3 sequence is 14 residues long. Trimming took 8 bases from V and 6 from J; bases not matched to a gene: 8. CDR1 is MNHEY, CDR2 SMNVEV, per germline (reference sequence). In nucleotides, the CDR3 is TGTGCCAGCTCTAGGGACAGGGACCGCAATGAGCAGTTCTTC. Translating gives CASSRDRDRNEQFF.

This chain links TRBV9 with TRBJ2-7; D not certain. The V and J ends lost 4 bases and 0 bases respectively, with 11 bases between them. The length of the CDR3 is 14 residues. From germline, CDR1 is SGDLS and CDR2 YYNGEE. This chain's CDR3 is CASSPRSTSYEQYF. CDR3 DNA sequence: TGTGCCAGCAGCCCGAGGAGCACCTCCTACGAGCAGTACTTC.